This passage covers 9 T cell receptor beta chains from one sample sequenced in a study of early T cells in non-severe SARS-CoV-2 infection. Each CDR3 protein is one row after TCRdb ran MiXCR on the 5' RACE reads. The profile shows 75,000 to 80,000 distinct CDR3 sequences, about 11% of them singletons. The sequences come from whole blood, collected at baseline. The source of these receptors is an adult who was a healthcare worker with PCR-confirmed SARS-CoV-2 infection or an uninfected control (not recorded which).

This clonotype was recorded a few times. The CDR3 DNA reads as TGTGCCAGCAGTTCACAGCGGACCTCCTACAATGAGCAGTTCTTC. Residues: CASSSQRTSYNEQFF. V is TRBV5-6 and J is TRBJ2-1; D is possibly TRBD2 (5 bases). CDR1 is SGHDT and CDR2 is YYEEEE in the germline V gene. The CDR3 totals 15 residues. V was clipped by 5 bases and J by 0 bases, with 12 bases between them.

This clonotype was seen many times. V and J are TRBV7-8 and TRBJ2-4, with 7 bases lining up with TRBD2. V shed 5 bases and J 6 bases; nucleotides not matched to a gene: 13. The CDR3 consists of 16 residues. Germline V CDR1 and CDR2: SGHVS, FQNEAQ. The CDR3 bases are TGTGCCAGCAGCCCCTTCGATCTAGCGGTGGGAAACATTCAGTACTTC. This translates into CASSPFDLAVGNIQYF.

The chain combines TRBV3-1 with TRBJ2-1; D is unresolved. Germline V gene sequence: CDR1 LGHDT, CDR2 YNNKEL (reference sequence). The V end lost 2 bases, the J end lost 5 bases, and 13 bases lay between the germline ends. The CDR3 is 15 amino acids. The CDR3 reads CASSQRLGRNNEQFF. CDR3 nucleotides: TGTGCCAGCAGCCAAAGGTTAGGACGAAACAATGAGCAGTTCTTC.

The DNA for the CDR3 is TGTGCCAGCAGTTACCCGTCCTGGGACGGAGTGGGGCAGCCCCAGCATTTT. Its translation: CASSYPSWDGVGQPQHF. The chain combines TRBV6-2 or TRBV6-3 with TRBJ1-5, with D possibly matching TRBD1 (5 bases). The V end was cut by 2 bases, the J end by 7 bases, with 21 bases between. Per germline, CDR1 MNHEY and CDR2 SVGEGT. The CDR3 totals 17 residues.

V and J are TRBV24-1 and TRBJ2-3; no definite D call. The V end was cut by 3 bases, the J end by 0 bases, with 9 bases between. The CDR3 is made up of 15 amino acids. The V gene's germline CDR1 is KGHDR and CDR2 SFDVKD. CDR3 residues: CATSDAGVSTDTQYF. The DNA for the CDR3 is TGTGCCACCAGTGATGCCGGAGTTAGCACAGATACGCAGTATTTT.

Many counts were recorded for this clonotype. This chain links TRBV30 with TRBJ1-3; 8 bases align to TRBD1. Germline-derived CDR1 and CDR2 are GTSNPN and SVGIG (reference sequence). This CDR3 contains 18 residues. V shed 4 bases and J 0 bases; nucleotides not matched to a gene: 14. CDR3 sequence: CAWTGQGDIDYSGNTIYF. CDR3 nucleotide sequence: TGTGCCTGGACCGGACAGGGAGACATCGACTACTCTGGAAACACCATATATTTT.

This clonotype was detected only a few times. The chain joins TRBV20-1 to TRBJ2-1; 10 bases are a match to TRBD2. From germline, CDR1 is DFQATT and CDR2 SNEGSKA (reference sequence). The CDR3 runs to 16 residues. The junction had 6 bases not matched to a gene; V was cut back by 0 bases and J by 4 bases. This CDR3 reads CSAREQRGGVYNEQFF. The DNA for the CDR3 is TGCAGTGCTAGAGAGCAGCGGGGGGGCGTTTACAATGAGCAGTTCTTC.

The rearrangement links TRBV28 to TRBJ2-6; D unresolved. Germline V CDR1 and CDR2: MDHEN, SYDVKM. V lost 3 bases, J lost 2 bases, and 8 bases lay in between. This CDR3 region has 15 residues. The CDR3 bases are TGTGCCAGCAGTTTCGCCTTCGCTGGGGCCAACGTCCTGACTTTC. Its protein product is CASSFAFAGANVLTF. Filled out from reference TRBV28 and TRBJ2-6, the complete variable domain reads DVKVTQSSRYLVKRTGEKVFLECVQDMDHENMFWYRQDPGLGLRLIYFSYDVKMKEKGDIPEGYSVSREKKERFSLILESASTNQTSMYLCASSFAFAGANVLTFGAGSRLTVL.

V and J are TRBV20-1 and TRBJ2-3; the D gene is possibly TRBD1 (6 bases). V shed 6 bases and J shed 1 base, with 11 bases lying between them. The CDR3 runs to 13 residues. CDR1 and CDR2 from the germline V gene are DFQATT and SNEGSKA (reference sequence). CDR3 amino acids: CSALRTGTDTQYF. In nucleotides, the CDR3 is TGCAGTGCACTACGGACAGGCACAGATACGCAGTATTTT.